This TCR beta chain stems from a study of blood T cell repertoires in COVID-19. Study background: From T cells, B-cell-depleted T cells, or PBMCs came the material, which was cDNA or gDNA.

While infection was still active, Seattle patients were enrolled and then followed longitudinally. This CDR3 is 14 amino acids long. The germline CDR1 and CDR2 sequences are LGHNA and YNFKEQ. V was clipped by 2 bases and J by 0 bases, with 4 bases between them. In the original workflow: Quantification of nucleated cells was approximated via reference gene primer amplification. TCRdb keeps only in-frame clones here, not all; method: immunoSEQ multiplex PCR. V and J calls and clone size follow that table, whereas D and trimming were derived from the DNA. The sample holds some 180,000 clones; about four fifths are singletons and the top ten take about 12%.

This TCR was recovered from an elderly woman with COVID-19, enrolled during active disease. V is TRBV4-2 and J is TRBJ1-4; D call uncertain. The sequencing input was peripheral blood. CDR3 sequence (DNA): TGTGCCAGCAGCCAACGAGCAACTAATGAAAAACTGTTTTTT. Protein product: CASSQRATNEKLFF.